The 15 T cell receptor beta chains reported below all come from one sample, sequenced in a study of blood T cell repertoires in COVID-19. Measured with immunoSEQ multiplex PCR; TCRdb has only the in-frame clones, and not every one. The sample contains 220,000 or so clones, approximately 85% of which appear only once. The source material was peripheral blood. The receptors stem from a woman aged 80 or older with COVID-19, enrolled during active disease.

This chain links TRBV9 with TRBJ2-2, with D possibly matching TRBD2 (5 bases). CDR1 and CDR2 from the germline V gene are SGDLS and YYNGEE. The CDR3 has 17 residues. V was trimmed by 0 bases and J by 4 bases, leaving 16 bases between them. The CDR3, as DNA: TGTGCCAGCAGCGTAGAACGGGCCGGGGTTGGCACCGGGGAGCTGTTTTTT. Its translation is CASSVERAGVGTGELFF.

The chain links TRBV28 to TRBJ1-5; TRBD1 agrees at 8 bases. This CDR3 region has 13 residues. In germline, CDR1 is MDHEN, CDR2 SYDVKM. CDR3 DNA sequence: TGTGTGGCCGGGACAGGCAATTATCAGCCCCAGCATTTT. The encoded protein is CVAGTGNYQPQHF.

The rearrangement links TRBV4-3 to TRBJ2-2; D is ambiguous. V was pared by 4 bases and J by 1 base, with 16 bases between. The CDR3 consists of 17 residues. CDR1 LGHNA and CDR2 YSLEER come from the germline V gene. The CDR3, as DNA: TGCGCCAGCAGCCCCTACCCGCTCACGGGGAACACCGGGGAGCTGTTTTTT. Encoded protein: CASSPYPLTGNTGELFF.

This sequence joins TRBV11-3 and TRBJ2-3; the D gene is possibly TRBD1 (6 bases). This CDR3 spans 15 amino acids. Trimming pared 5 bases from V and 2 bases from J, leaving 14 bases between. Germline V lookup: CDR1 SGHNT, CDR2 YENEEA. The DNA for the CDR3 is TGTGCCAGCAGCCAGAACAGGGCTAACACAGATACGCAGTATTTT. This translates into CASSQNRANTDTQYF. Together with reference TRBV11-3 and TRBJ2-3, the CDR3 gives the full variable domain: EAGVVQSPRYKIIEKKQPVAFWCNPISGHNTLYWYLQNLGQGPELLIRYENEEAVDDSQLPKDRFSAERLKGVDSTLKIQPAELGDSAVYLCASSQNRANTDTQYFGPGTRLTVL.

V is TRBV19 and J is TRBJ1-4, with TRBD1 matching 8 bases. CDR1 and CDR2 (germline): LNHDA, SQIVND (reference sequence). This CDR3 is 15 amino acids long. Trimming at V came to 4 bases and at J to 2 bases, leaving 3 bases not matched to a gene. In DNA form, the CDR3 reads TGTGCCAGTAGTAAGAACAGGGGGACTAATGAAAAACTGTTTTTT. The encoded protein is CASSKNRGTNEKLFF.

The gene calls are TRBV28 and TRBJ2-7; TRBD1 matches 7 bases. This CDR3 is 16 amino acids long. V lost 3 bases and J lost 0; bases outside the gene matches: 8. Germline CDR1 and CDR2: MDHEN and SYDVKM. CDR3: CASSFPSSGGSYEQYF. CDR3 nucleotide sequence: TGTGCCAGCAGTTTCCCCTCCTCAGGGGGCTCCTACGAGCAGTACTTC.

V is TRBV6-6 and J is TRBJ1-1; TRBD1 might be the D (5 bases). The V gene lost 4 bases and the J gene lost 4 bases, with 16 bases spanning the gap. Germline CDR1 is MNHNY and CDR2 is SVGAGI (reference sequence). The CDR3 runs to 15 residues. CDR3 protein: CASSWDSLLGTEAFF. The DNA of the CDR3 is TGTGCCAGCAGTTGGGACTCCCTTCTAGGCACTGAAGCTTTCTTT.

The rearrangement joins TRBV19 to TRBJ2-7, with 9 bases matching TRBD2. This CDR3 has 13 residues. J lost 5 bases, V lost 6 bases, and 5 bases had no gene match. CDR1 and CDR2 from the germline V gene are LNHDA and SQIVND (reference sequence). The CDR3 is CASRSGRSNEQYF. CDR3 nucleotide sequence: TGTGCCAGTAGGAGCGGGAGGTCCAACGAGCAGTACTTC.

The chain links TRBV7-3 to TRBJ2-2, with 8 bases aligning to TRBD1. The junction had 5 bases not matched to a gene; V was cut back by 6 bases and J by 5 bases. Per germline, CDR1 SGHTA and CDR2 FQGTGA. The CDR3 totals 14 residues. CDR3 in amino acids: CASRGQGLTGELFF. The CDR3 DNA follows: TGTGCCAGCAGAGGACAGGGTTTGACCGGGGAGCTGTTTTTT.

The sample holds one count of this clone. The rearrangement joins TRBV19 to TRBJ1-1, with D perhaps TRBD1 (5 bases). V was cut by 7 bases and J by 1 base, with 10 bases left in between. There are 13 residues in the CDR3. CDR1 LNHDA and CDR2 SQIVND come from the germline V gene (reference sequence). The CDR3 protein is CASTRTGNTEAFF. In nucleotides, the CDR3 is TGTGCCAGTACCAGAACAGGGAACACTGAAGCTTTCTTT.

This clone was recorded only once. The chain links TRBV6-5 to TRBJ1-2, with D perhaps matching TRBD1 (6 bases). Trimming pared 4 bases from V and 7 bases from J, leaving 13 bases between. CDR1 is MNHEY and CDR2 is SVGAGI in the germline V gene. This CDR3 has 13 amino acids. The CDR3 DNA follows: TGTGCCAGCAGTTCCGGGACACTCTCTGGCTACACCTTC. This codes for CASSSGTLSGYTF.

This clone has just a few counts. The chain has TRBV5-4 and TRBJ1-6; no firm D call. Germline CDR1 reads SGHNT; CDR2 reads YYREEE (reference sequence). V shed 4 bases and J shed 9 bases, with 17 bases lying between them. This CDR3 is 15 amino acids long. CDR3 nucleotide sequence: TGTGCCAGCAGCAATGACGCCTTCAGAGGTTCACCCCTCCACTTT. Protein sequence: CASSNDAFRGSPLHF. Looking up the rest from reference TRBV5-4 and TRBJ1-6 gives the full variable domain: ETGVTQSPTHLIKTRGQQVTLRCSSQSGHNTVSWYQQALGQGPQFIFQYYREEENGRGNFPPRFSGLQFPNYSSELNVNALELDDSALYLCASSNDAFRGSPLHFGNGTRLTVT.

This chain connects TRBV18 to TRBJ1-1; 8 bases align to TRBD1. Germline V CDR1 and CDR2: KGHSH, LQKENI. This CDR3 region has 13 residues. V shed 3 bases, J shed 7 bases, and the junction held 4 bases outside the gene matches. CDR3 DNA: TGTGCCAGCTCACCCTTAGACAGGGGTGAAGCTTTCTTT. Protein sequence: CASSPLDRGEAFF.

The CDR3, as DNA: TGCGCCAGCAGACTAACCTCCTACAATGAGCAGTTCTTC. It encodes CASRLTSYNEQFF. This chain links TRBV5-1 with TRBJ2-1; no definite D call. Germline loops: CDR1 SGHRS, CDR2 YFSETQ. The germline V and J ends were trimmed by 5 bases and 0 bases, with 6 bases remaining between them. The CDR3 contains 13 residues. Combining the CDR3 with reference TRBV5-1 and TRBJ2-1 gives the whole variable domain KAGVTQTPRYLIKTRGQQVTLSCSPISGHRSVSWYQQTPGQGLQFLFEYFSETQRNKGNFPGRFSGRQFSNSRSEMNVSTLELGDSALYLCASRLTSYNEQFFGPGTRLTVL.

The rearrangement joins TRBV5-5 to TRBJ2-1, with TRBD2 matching 8 bases. The CDR3 loop spans 13 amino acids. The V and J ends lost 0 bases and 15 bases, in that order; junction bases with no gene match: 8. The V gene's germline CDR1 is SGHKS and CDR2 YYEKEE (reference sequence). CDR3 bases: TGTGCCAGCAGCTTGGAAGGAGGGACTAGTCCGTTCTTC. This codes for CASSLEGGTSPFF.